The source of this T cell receptor (beta chain) is a study of blood T cell repertoires in COVID-19. Generated by immunoSEQ multiplex PCR, the TCRdb table keeps only in-frame clones and is missing some. Seen here are about 75,000 clones, approximately 92% observed once, and the top ten hold 6.9%. Sequenced sample: peripheral blood. This receptor was obtained from a human donor in a cohort sampled during active COVID-19.

The CDR3 spells CASSLSIAGGAYEQYF. The CDR3, as DNA: TGTGCCAGCAGTCTTAGTATAGCGGGGGGCGCCTACGAGCAGTACTTC. This chain connects TRBV11-2 to TRBJ2-7; TRBD2 matches 10 bases. CDR1 SGHAT and CDR2 FQNNGV come from the germline V gene. V gave up 6 bases and J gave up 2 bases; unmatched junction bases: 10. CDR3 length equals 16 residues.